This T cell receptor beta chain came from a study of blood T cell repertoires in COVID-19. Study information: Sites in the United States, Italy and Spain provided acute and convalescent COVID-19 samples. T cells, B-cell-depleted T cells, or PBMCs provided the cDNA or gDNA that served as material.

Profiling relied on immunoSEQ multiplex PCR, and the TCRdb table lists in-frame clones only, not all of them. The table has some 320,000 clones, roughly 90% seen once. This clone was seen only a few times. The CDR3 has 13 amino acids. V was shortened by 3 bases and J by 4 bases, with 9 bases between the two germline ends. Per germline, CDR1 MDHEN and CDR2 SYDVKM. Enrolled through a virtual design, the participants were between roughly 18 and 95 years of age and came from under 30 US areas. Sequenced input: PBMCs or T cells enriched from blood (not recorded which). This chain joins TRBV28 and TRBJ1-2; D remains ambiguous. The clonotype originates from a woman between 25 and 40 years old who had been exposed to COVID-19. The CDR3 coding sequence is TGTGCCAGCAGTTTTGGGCCGATCTATGGCTACACCTTC. Residues: CASSFGPIYGYTF.